The T cell receptor beta chain described here comes from a study of early T cells in non-severe SARS-CoV-2 infection. Overall study results and limits: VDJdb-based matching was biased toward anti-spike CD8 responses and missed private and CD4 specificities.

Germline CDR1 reads MNHNY; CDR2 reads SVGAGI (reference sequence). This CDR3 has 14 amino acids. V trimming: 5 bases; J trimming: 5 bases; junction bases outside the gene matches: 3. This clonotype was observed many times. Its antigen is not identified. One entry per CDR3 protein, called by TCRdb with MiXCR from the 5' RACE reads. The table shows some 25,000 distinct CDR3 sequences, with 3.5% to 5% occurring only once. The source material was whole blood. This rearrangement joins TRBV6-6 to TRBJ2-5; 12 bases fit TRBD2. This sequence originates from an adult who was a healthcare worker with PCR-confirmed SARS-CoV-2 infection or an uninfected control (not recorded which). This CDR3 reads CASSGTSGQETQYF. The DNA of the CDR3 is TGTGCCAGCAGTGGGACTAGCGGGCAGGAGACCCAGTACTTC.